This T cell receptor beta chain was identified in a study of beta chain features in type 1 diabetes. Notes on this clone: Its antigen remains unknown.

Study results and caveats: Researchers report that Type 1 diabetes patients had moderately but significantly shorter TCRB CDR3s across all four CD4+ subsets.

V shed 4 bases and J shed 8 bases, with 12 bases lying between them. The germline gives CDR1 SGDLS, CDR2 YYNGEE. The CDR3 contains 12 residues. What was sequenced were expressed TCRB transcripts, since all of the isolated RNA had been reverse transcribed. The protocol was immunoSEQ multiplex PCR, while the TCRdb copy is restricted to in-frame clones and leaves out a portion. There are fewer than 300,000 clones in the sample; approximately 11% occur only once, and roughly 0.017% lies in the top ten. Each population that was sorted was more than 98% pure. This receptor was obtained from a man in his thirties or forties with type 1 diabetes. The sample was naive CD4+ T cells from blood. This sequence joins TRBV9 and TRBJ1-2, with no clear D. The DNA for the CDR3 is TGTGCCAGCAGCCTCCGGGGAGGAGGCTACACCTTC. This translates into CASSLRGGGYTF.